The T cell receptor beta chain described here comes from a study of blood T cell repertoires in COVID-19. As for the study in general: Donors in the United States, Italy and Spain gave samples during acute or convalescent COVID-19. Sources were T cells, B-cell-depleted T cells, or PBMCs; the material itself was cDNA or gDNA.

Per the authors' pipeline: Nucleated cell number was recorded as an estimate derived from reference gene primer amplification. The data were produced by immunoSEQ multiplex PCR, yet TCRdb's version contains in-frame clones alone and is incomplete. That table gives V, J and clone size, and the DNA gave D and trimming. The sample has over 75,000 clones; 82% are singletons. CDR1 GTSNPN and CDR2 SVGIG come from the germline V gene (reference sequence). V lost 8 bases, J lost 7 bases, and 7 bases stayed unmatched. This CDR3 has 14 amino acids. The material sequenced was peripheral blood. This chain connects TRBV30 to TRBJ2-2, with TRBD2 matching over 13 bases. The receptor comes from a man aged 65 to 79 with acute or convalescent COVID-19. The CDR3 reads CAISLAGGGGELFF. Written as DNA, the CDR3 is TGTGCCATCTCACTAGCGGGGGGGGGCGGGGAGCTGTTTTTT.